This T cell receptor beta chain appears in the sequencing data of a study of tumor and adjacent non-tumor tissue in lung cancer. Study summary: Histology: eleven to twelve adenocarcinoma, a couple of squamous cell carcinoma, 1 small cell lung cancer.

Details on this clonotype: Its target is not known. One base away lies a much larger clone, so this may be a sequencing read error.

This sample's RNA came from whole unsorted tissue. Newly diagnosed lung cancer patients had thoracic surgery in China, August–late 2014, without prior chemotherapy. A modified ARM-PCR protocol with three rounds of nested PCR amplified TCRbeta. TCRdb re-called the multiplex PCR reads through MiXCR, storing one row per CDR3 protein. Here the sample spans 110,000 or so distinct CDR3 sequences, roughly 80% being singletons. The CDR3 is 15 residues long. Deletions cut 1 base from V and 6 bases from J, with 15 bases between. Germline loops: CDR1 MNHNS, CDR2 SASEGT. The study, taken as a whole, reports: Compared with tumor, normal lung showed significantly lower TCR diversity.

Sequenced: lung tumor tissue. This TCR derives from a woman aged 60-75 years with non-small cell lung cancer. This rearrangement joins TRBV6-1 to TRBJ1-2; D unclear. CDR3 in DNA: TGTGCCAGCAGTGAAGGGAGTGGCACCCACCATGGCTACACCTTC. This sequence encodes CASSEGSGTHHGYTF.